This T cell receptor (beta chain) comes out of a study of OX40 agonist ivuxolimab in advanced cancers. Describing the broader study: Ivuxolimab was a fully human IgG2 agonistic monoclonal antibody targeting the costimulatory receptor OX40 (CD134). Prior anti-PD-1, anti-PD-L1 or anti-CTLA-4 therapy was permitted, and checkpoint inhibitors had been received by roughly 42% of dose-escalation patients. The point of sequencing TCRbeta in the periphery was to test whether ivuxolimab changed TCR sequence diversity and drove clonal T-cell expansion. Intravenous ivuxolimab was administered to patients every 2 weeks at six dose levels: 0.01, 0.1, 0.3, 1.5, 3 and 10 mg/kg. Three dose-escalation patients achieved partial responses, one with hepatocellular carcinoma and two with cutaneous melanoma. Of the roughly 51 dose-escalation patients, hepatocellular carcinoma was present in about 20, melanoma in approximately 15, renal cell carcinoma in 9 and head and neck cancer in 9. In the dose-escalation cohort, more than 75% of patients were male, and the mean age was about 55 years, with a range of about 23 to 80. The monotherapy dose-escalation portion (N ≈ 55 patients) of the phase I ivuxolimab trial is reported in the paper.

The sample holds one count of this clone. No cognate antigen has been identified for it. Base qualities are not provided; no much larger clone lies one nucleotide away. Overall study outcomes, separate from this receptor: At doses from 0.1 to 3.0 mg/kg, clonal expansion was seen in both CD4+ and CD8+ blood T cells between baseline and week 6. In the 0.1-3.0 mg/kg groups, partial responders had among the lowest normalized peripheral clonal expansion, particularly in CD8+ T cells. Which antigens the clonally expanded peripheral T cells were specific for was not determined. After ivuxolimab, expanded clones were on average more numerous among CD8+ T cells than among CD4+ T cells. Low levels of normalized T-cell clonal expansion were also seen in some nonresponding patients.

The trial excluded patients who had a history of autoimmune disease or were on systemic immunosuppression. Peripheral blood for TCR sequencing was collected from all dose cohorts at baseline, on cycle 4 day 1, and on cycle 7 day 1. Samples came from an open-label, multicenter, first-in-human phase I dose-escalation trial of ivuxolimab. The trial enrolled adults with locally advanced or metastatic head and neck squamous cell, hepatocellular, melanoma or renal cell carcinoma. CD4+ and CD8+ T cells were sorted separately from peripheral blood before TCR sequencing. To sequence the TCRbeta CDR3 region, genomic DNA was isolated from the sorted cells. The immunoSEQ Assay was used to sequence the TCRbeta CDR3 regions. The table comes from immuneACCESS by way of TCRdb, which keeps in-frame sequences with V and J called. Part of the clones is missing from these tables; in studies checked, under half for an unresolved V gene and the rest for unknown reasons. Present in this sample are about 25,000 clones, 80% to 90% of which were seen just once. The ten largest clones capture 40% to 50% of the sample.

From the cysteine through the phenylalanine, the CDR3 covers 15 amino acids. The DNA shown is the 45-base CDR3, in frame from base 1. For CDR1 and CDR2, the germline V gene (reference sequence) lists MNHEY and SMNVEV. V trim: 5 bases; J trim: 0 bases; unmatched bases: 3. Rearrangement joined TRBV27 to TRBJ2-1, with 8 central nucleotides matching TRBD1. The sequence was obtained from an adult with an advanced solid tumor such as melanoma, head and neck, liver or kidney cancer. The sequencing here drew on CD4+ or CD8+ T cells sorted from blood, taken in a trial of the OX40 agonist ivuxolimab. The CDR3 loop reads CASSPRGPSYNEQFF. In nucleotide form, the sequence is TGTGCCAGCAGTCCCAGGGGGCCCTCCTACAATGAGCAGTTCTTC.